The 3 T cell receptor beta chains listed next were all sequenced from one sample in a study of regulatory T cells in long-lasting Graves disease. Sequencing libraries for TCR beta were prepared with iRepertoire HTBI primers and Arm-PCR of CDR3 regions. TCRdb reprocessed the multiplex PCR reads via MiXCR and lists one record per CDR3 protein. The table shows approximately 460,000 distinct CDR3 sequences, with over 15% occurring only once. Time point here: newly diagnosed GD, antithyroid drugs for less than 3 months. RNA isolated from PBMCs was used to make the TCR library. The same data also went into a second study, on T cells in Graves' hyperthyroidism and ophthalmopathy.

The sample consisted of peripheral blood mononuclear cells (PBMCs), taken at new diagnosis, from a patient treated with antithyroid drugs. The receptor set was obtained from a young woman with Graves disease.

This clonotype was observed a handful of times. With a much larger clone just one base away, this may be a read error. CDR3 nucleotides: TGTGCCAGCAGTTTCCTAGCGCCTAACACAGATACGCAGTATTTT. It encodes CASSFLAPNTDTQYF. The chain links TRBV28 to TRBJ2-3; possibly TRBD2 for D (6 bases). The CDR3 extends over 15 amino acids. Germline lookup yields CDR1 MDHEN and CDR2 SYDVKM. Deletions cut 3 bases from V and 2 bases from J, with 12 bases between.

The chain employs TRBV29-1 and TRBJ1-2; 7 bases map to TRBD1. V shed 3 bases and J 4 bases; nucleotides not matched to a gene: 5. In germline, CDR1 is SQVTM, CDR2 ANQGSEA. The CDR3 spans 13 residues. The CDR3 protein is CSVEGQGGYGYTF. The CDR3 DNA reads as TGCAGCGTTGAGGGGCAGGGGGGCTATGGCTACACCTTC.

There are many counts of this clonotype. V and J are TRBV27 and TRBJ2-7, with 7 bases fitting TRBD1. J gave up 0 bases and V 5 bases, and 10 bases lay outside the gene matches. Germline CDR1 is MNHEY and CDR2 is SMNVEV (reference sequence). CDR3 length: 16 residues. The CDR3 protein is CASSADRTGLSYEQYF. The DNA for the CDR3 is TGTGCCAGCAGTGCCGATCGGACAGGACTCTCCTACGAGCAGTACTTC.